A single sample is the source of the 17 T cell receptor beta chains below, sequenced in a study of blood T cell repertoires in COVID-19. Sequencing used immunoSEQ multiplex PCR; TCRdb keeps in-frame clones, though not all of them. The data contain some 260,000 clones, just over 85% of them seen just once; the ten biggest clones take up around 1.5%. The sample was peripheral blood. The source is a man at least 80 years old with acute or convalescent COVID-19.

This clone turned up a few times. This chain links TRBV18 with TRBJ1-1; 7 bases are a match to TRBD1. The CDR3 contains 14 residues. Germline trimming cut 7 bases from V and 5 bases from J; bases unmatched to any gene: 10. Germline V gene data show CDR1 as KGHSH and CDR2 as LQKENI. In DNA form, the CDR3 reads TGTGCCAGCTTGGCGCAGACAGGGAATACTGAAGCTTTCTTT. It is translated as CASLAQTGNTEAFF.

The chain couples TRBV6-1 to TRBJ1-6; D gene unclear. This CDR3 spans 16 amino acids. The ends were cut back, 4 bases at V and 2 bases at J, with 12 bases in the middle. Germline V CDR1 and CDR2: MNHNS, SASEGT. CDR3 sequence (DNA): TGTGCCAGCAGTGGCTTTGGAGTTACCTATAATTCACCCCTCCACTTT. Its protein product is CASSGFGVTYNSPLHF.

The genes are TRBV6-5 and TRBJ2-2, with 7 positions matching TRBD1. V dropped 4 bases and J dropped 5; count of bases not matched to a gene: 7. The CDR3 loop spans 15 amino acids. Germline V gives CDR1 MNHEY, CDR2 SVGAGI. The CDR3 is CASSSGTEGTGELFF. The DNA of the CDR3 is TGTGCCAGCAGTTCCGGGACAGAGGGGACCGGGGAGCTGTTTTTT.

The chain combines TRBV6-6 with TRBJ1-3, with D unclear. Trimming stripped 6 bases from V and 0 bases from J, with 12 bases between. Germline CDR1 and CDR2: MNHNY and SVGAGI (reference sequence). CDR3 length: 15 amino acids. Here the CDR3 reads CASRSDTFSGNTIYF. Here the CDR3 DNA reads TGTGCCAGCAGATCAGACACGTTCTCTGGAAACACCATATATTTT.

The CDR3, as DNA: TGTGCCAGCTCAGACAGTTCTAACTATGGCTACACCTTC. Translated, it gives CASSDSSNYGYTF. The V gene is TRBV27, the J gene TRBJ1-2, with D maybe TRBD1 (5 bases). Trimming cost V 8 bases and J 0 bases, with 10 bases left between them. Germline assignment: CDR1 MNHEY and CDR2 SMNVEV (reference sequence). The CDR3 sequence is 13 residues long.

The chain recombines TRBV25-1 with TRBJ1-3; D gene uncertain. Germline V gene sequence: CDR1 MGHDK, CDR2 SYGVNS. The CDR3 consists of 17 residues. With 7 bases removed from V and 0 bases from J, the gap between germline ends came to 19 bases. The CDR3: CASTPIGSQNSGNTIYF. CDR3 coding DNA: TGTGCCAGCACCCCCATAGGGAGTCAGAACTCTGGAAACACCATATATTTT.

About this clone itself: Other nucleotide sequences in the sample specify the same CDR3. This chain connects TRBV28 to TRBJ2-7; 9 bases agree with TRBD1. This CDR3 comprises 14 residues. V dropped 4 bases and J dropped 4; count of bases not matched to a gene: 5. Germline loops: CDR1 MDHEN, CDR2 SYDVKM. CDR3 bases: TGTGCCAGCAGTTCCTGGGACAGGGCTTACGAGCAGTACTTC. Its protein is CASSSWDRAYEQYF. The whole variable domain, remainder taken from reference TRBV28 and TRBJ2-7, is DVKVTQSSRYLVKRTGEKVFLECVQDMDHENMFWYRQDPGLGLRLIYFSYDVKMKEKGDIPEGYSVSREKKERFSLILESASTNQTSMYLCASSSWDRAYEQYFGPGTRLTVT.

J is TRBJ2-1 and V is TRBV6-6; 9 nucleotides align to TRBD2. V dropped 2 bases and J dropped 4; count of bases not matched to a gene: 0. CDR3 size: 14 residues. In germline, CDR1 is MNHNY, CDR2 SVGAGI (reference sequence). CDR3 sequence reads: CASSYLAGYNEQFF. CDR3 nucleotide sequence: TGTGCCAGCAGTTACCTAGCGGGGTACAATGAGCAGTTCTTC.

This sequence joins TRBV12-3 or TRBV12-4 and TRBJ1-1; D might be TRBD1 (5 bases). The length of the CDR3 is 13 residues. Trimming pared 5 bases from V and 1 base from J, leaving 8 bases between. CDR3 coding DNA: TGTGCCAGCAGTCGGACACCGAACACTGAAGCTTTCTTT. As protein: CASSRTPNTEAFF.

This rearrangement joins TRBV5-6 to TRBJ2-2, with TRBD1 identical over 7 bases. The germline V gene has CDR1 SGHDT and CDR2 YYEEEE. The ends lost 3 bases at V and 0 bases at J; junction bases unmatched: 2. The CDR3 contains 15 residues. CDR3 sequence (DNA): TGTGCCAGCAGCTGGGACAGTACGAACACCGGGGAGCTGTTTTTT. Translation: CASSWDSTNTGELFF.

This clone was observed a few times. CDR3 region: CASSQIYTTGTDTQYF. CDR3 DNA sequence: TGTGCCAGCAGCCAAATATACACGACTGGCACAGATACGCAGTATTTT. The gene calls are TRBV5-4 and TRBJ2-3, with D hard to call. Per the germline V gene, CDR1 is SGHNT and CDR2 is YYREEE (reference sequence). The CDR3 covers 16 residues. V was clipped by 4 bases and J by 1 base, with 16 bases between them.

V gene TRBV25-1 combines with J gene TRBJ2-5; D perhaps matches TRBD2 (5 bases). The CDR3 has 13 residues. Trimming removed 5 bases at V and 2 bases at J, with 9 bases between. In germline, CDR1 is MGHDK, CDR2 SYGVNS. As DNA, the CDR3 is TGTGCCAGCAGTATCAGCGGACAAGAGACCCAGTACTTC. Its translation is CASSISGQETQYF.

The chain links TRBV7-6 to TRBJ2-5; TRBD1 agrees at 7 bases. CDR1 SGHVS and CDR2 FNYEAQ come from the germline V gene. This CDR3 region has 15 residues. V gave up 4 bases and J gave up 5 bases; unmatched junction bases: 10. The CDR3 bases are TGTGCCAGCAGCTCGACAGGGCCCCCAAGGGAGACCCAGTACTTC. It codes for CASSSTGPPRETQYF.

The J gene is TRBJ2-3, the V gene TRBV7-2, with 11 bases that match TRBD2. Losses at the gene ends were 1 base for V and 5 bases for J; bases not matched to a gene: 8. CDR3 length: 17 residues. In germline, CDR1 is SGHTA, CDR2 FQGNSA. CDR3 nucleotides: TGTGCCAGCAGCTTAGAGGGAAGCCTAGCGGGAGGAGATACGCAGTATTTT. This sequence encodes CASSLEGSLAGGDTQYF.

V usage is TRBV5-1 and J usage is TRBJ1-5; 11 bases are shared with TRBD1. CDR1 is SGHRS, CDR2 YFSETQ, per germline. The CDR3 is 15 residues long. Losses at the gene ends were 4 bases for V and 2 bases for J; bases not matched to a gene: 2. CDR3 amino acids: CASSRTGGRNQPQHF. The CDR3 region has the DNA TGCGCCAGCAGCAGGACAGGGGGCCGCAATCAGCCCCAGCATTTT.

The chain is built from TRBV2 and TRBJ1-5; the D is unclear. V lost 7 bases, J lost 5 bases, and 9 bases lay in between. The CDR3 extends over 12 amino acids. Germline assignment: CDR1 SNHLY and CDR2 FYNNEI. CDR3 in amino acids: CASTEFDQPQHF. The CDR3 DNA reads TGTGCCAGCACCGAGTTTGATCAGCCCCAGCATTTT.

This CDR3 is CASSSLQPQHF. The CDR3 nucleotides are TGTGCCAGCAGTTCCCTTCAGCCCCAGCATTTT. The rearrangement uses TRBV28 and TRBJ1-5; D not certain. V was cut by 4 bases and J by 6 bases, with 4 bases left in between. Germline V gene data show CDR1 as MDHEN and CDR2 as SYDVKM. The CDR3 contains 11 residues.